This T cell receptor beta chain originates from a study of neurological immune-mediated disorders. The authors produced cDNA by 5'RACE using 10-nucleotide random UMIs. TCRdb reanalysed the 5' RACE reads using MiXCR and keeps one entry per CDR3 protein. Of some 21,000 distinct CDR3 sequences listed, 5% to 7% are singletons. This clonotype was seen repeatedly, ten times or more. Antigen specificity is unknown. Study-wide points: None of the CDR3 amino acid sequences of expanded clones recurred across subjects, suggesting private repertoires in all groups.

Per the germline V gene, CDR1 is LGHDT and CDR2 is YNNKEL (reference sequence). V was clipped by 5 bases and J by 4 bases; unmatched bases: 6. CDR3 size: 14 residues. Sequencing was carried out using CD8+ T cells from blood. This rearrangement joins TRBV3-1 to TRBJ1-2, with TRBD1 matching 8 bases. The clonotype originates from a man in his late teens or twenties in good health. The CDR3 nucleotides read TGTGCCAGCAGCTCAGGACAGGGTGTCTATGGCTACACCTTC. Residues: CASSSGQGVYGYTF.